These 2 T cell receptor beta chains were all obtained from the same sample, sequenced in a study of regulatory T cells in long-lasting Graves disease (dated by TCRdb to the early 2020s). The library came from multiplex PCR. The sequencer listed for this sample is Illumina HiSeq 4000. TCR beta libraries were built with iRepertoire HTBI primers and Arm-PCR amplification of CDR3 regions. TCRdb ran its own pipeline on the public reads, namely fastp trimming at Q25 and MiXCR clone calling, and kept in-frame beta chains. Each entry is one CDR3 protein sequence, shown with its most common DNA and genes. This sample holds over 400,000 distinct CDR3 sequences; approximately 15% were observed only once. Jointly, the top ten make up approximately 19% of the sample. This specimen's time point label, interpreted: newly diagnosed GD, antithyroid drugs for less than 3 months. RNA was extracted from PBMCs in TRIzol for both TCR sequencing and RNA sequencing.

The same data also contributed to another study, on T cells in Graves' hyperthyroidism and ophthalmopathy.

The sample consisted of peripheral blood mononuclear cells (PBMCs), taken at new diagnosis, from a patient treated with antithyroid drugs. These receptors all stem from a woman aged 45-65 years with Graves disease. Donor details come from another sample of the same person, matched by shared clones.

In its sample, this clonotype was seen many times. The V call is TRBV28, the J call TRBJ2-7; D is possibly TRBD2 (5 bases). V was pared by 5 bases and J by 2 bases, with 13 bases between. CDR3 size: 14 residues. Germline values: CDR1 MDHEN, CDR2 SYDVKM. For the CDR3, the DNA is TGTGCCAGCAGTCCCCCCAGCGGTCCCTACGAGCAGTACTTC. This translates into CASSPPSGPYEQYF.

The chain links TRBV4-1 to TRBJ1-1; a weak D match, TRBD1 (5 bases). This CDR3 region has 15 residues. Trimming stripped 6 bases from V and 1 base from J, with 15 bases between. The germline V gene encodes CDR1 MGHRA and CDR2 YSYEKL. The chain's CDR3 is CASRQIPTANTEAFF. The CDR3 coding sequence is TGCGCCAGCAGGCAAATCCCGACAGCGAACACTGAAGCTTTCTTT.